The 2 T cell receptor beta chains in this list originate from one sample, sequenced in a study of T cells in Graves' hyperthyroidism and ophthalmopathy. Amplification of TCR beta CDR3 regions used RNA as the template. TCR CDR3 underwent first-round RT-PCR with the HTBI primer set. A single record per CDR3 protein comes from TCRdb applying MiXCR to the multiplex PCR reads. The repertoire holds around 520,000 distinct CDR3 sequences, with around 22% as singletons. The source material was blood. The receptors come from a woman under 40 with Graves' ophthalmopathy.

The chain recombines TRBV20-1 with TRBJ1-1; possibly TRBD1 for D (5 bases). The germline V and J ends were trimmed by 3 bases and 1 base, with 12 bases remaining between them. Germline CDR1 DFQATT, CDR2 SNEGSKA (reference sequence). The CDR3 contains 14 residues. This CDR3 reads CSASLSDRNTEAFF. The DNA of the CDR3 is TGCAGTGCTAGCCTTTCCGACAGGAACACTGAAGCTTTCTTT.

In its sample, this clonotype was seen many times. The chain joins TRBV20-1 to TRBJ2-7, with 8 bases that match TRBD1. CDR1 is DFQATT, CDR2 SNEGSKA, per germline (reference sequence). V gave up 3 bases and J gave up 2 bases; unmatched junction bases: 6. This CDR3 comprises 14 residues. The CDR3 DNA sequence: TGCAGTGCTAGGGGAGGACAGGGCCCCTACGAGCAGTACTTC. Translated, it gives CSARGGQGPYEQYF.